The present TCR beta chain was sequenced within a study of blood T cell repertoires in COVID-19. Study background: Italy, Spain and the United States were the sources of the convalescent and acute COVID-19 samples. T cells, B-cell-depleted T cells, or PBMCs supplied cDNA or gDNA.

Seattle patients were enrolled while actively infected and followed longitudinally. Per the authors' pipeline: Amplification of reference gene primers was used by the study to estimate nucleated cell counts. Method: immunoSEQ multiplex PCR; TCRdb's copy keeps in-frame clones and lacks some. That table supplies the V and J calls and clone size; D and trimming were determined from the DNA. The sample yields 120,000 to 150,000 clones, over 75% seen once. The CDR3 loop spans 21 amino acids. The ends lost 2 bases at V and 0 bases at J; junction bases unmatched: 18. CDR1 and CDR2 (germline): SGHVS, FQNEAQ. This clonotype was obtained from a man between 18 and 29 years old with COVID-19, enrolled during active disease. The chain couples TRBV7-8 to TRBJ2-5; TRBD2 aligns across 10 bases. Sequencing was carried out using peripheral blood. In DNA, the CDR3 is TGTGCCAGCAGCTTACGGCGACCGGGACTAGCGCCGAAGGGCTACCAAGAGACCCAGTACTTC. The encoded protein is CASSLRRPGLAPKGYQETQYF.